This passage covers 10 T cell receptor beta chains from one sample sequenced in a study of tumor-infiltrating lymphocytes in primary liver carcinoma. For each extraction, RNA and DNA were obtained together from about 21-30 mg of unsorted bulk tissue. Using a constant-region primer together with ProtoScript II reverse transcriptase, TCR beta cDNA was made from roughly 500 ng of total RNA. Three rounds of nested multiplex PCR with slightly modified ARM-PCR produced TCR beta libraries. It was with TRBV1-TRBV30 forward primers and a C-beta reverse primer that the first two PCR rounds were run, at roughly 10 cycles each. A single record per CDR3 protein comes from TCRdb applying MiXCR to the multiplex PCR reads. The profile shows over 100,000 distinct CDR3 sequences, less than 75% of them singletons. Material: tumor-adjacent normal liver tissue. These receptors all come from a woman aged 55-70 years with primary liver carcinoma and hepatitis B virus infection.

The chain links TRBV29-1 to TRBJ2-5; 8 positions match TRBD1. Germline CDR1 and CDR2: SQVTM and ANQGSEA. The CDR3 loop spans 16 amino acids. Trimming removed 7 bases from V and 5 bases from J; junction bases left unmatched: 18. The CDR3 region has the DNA TGCAGCGCGACAGGGGAGATGGGTTCTGCGGTGGAGACCCAGTACTTC. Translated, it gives CSATGEMGSAVETQYF. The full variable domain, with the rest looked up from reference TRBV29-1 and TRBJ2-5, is SAVISQKPSRDICQRGTSLTIQCQVDSQVTMMFWYRQQPGQSLTLIATANQGSEATYESGFVIDKFPISRPNLTFSTLTVSNMSPEDSSIYLCSATGEMGSAVETQYFGPGTRLLVL.

CDR3 loop: CASSYGTDQATEAFF. DNA of the CDR3: TGTGCCAGCAGTTATGGGACAGACCAAGCGACTGAAGCTTTCTTT. This chain joins TRBV6-6 and TRBJ1-1; 7 bases match TRBD1. Trimming took 3 bases from V and 5 from J; bases not matched to a gene: 9. Germline V CDR1 and CDR2: MNHNY, SVGAGI (reference sequence). The CDR3 totals 15 residues.

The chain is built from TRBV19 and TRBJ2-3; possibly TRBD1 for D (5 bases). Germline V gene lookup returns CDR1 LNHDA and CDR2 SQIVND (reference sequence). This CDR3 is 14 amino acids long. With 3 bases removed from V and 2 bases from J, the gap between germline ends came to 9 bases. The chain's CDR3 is CASSIEGATDTQYF. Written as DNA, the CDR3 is TGTGCCAGTAGTATCGAAGGGGCCACAGATACGCAGTATTTT.

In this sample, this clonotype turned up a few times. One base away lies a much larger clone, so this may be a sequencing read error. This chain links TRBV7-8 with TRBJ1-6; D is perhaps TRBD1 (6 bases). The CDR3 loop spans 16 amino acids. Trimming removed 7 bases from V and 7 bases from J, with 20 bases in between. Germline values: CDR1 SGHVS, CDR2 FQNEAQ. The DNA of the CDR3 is TGTGCCAGCAACTCCGAAGGGGGGATGCGGAATTCACCCCTCCACTTT. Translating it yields CASNSEGGMRNSPLHF.

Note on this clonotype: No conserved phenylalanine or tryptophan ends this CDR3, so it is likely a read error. The CDR3 loop reads CASSQGQLAGIAGELFL. The CDR3 region has the DNA TGCGCCAGCAGCCAAGGGCAGCTAGCGGGAATCGCCGGGGAGCTGTTTTTA. The chain recombines TRBV4-1 with TRBJ2-2, with 9 positions matching TRBD2. Germline V gene lookup returns CDR1 MGHRA and CDR2 YSYEKL. This CDR3 contains 17 residues. Trimming removed 1 base from V and 6 bases from J; junction bases left unmatched: 9.

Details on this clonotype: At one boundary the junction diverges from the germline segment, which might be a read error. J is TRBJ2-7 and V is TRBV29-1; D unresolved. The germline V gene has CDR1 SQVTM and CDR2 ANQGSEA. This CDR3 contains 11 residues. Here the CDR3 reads CSVGRLDGQCF. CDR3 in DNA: TGCAGCGTTGGGCGGTTGGACGGGCAGTGCTTC.

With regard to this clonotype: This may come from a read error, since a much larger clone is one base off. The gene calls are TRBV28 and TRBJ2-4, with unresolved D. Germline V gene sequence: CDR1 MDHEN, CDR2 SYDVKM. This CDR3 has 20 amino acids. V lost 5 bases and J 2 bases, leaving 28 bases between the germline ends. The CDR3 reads CASSPLGQTGIVGSKNIQYF. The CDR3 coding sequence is TGTGCCAGCAGTCCCCTAGGCCAAACTGGCATCGTAGGGTCCAAAAACATTCAGTACTTC.

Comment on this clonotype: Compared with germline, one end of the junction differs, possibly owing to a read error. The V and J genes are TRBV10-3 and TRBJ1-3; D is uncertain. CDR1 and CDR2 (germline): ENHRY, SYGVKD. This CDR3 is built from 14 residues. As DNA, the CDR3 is TGTGCCAACAGTGAGTCAGTTTCTGGAAACACCATATATTTC. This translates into CANSESVSGNTIYF.

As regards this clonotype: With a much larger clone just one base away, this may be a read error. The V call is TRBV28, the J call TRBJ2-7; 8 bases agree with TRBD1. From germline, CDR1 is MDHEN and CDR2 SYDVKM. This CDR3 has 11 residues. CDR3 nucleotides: TGTGCCAGCCGGGACAGGTACGAGCAGTGCTTC. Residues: CASRDRYEQCF.

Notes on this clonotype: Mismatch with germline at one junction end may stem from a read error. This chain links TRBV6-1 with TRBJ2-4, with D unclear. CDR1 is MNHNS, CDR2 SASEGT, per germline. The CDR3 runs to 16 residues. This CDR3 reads CVIPRSDQQGKDIQYF. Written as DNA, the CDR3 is TGTGTCATACCCCGGAGCGACCAACAAGGCAAAGACATTCAGTACTTC.